Each of the 29 T cell receptor beta chains below was sequenced from the same sample in a study of identical twins. TCRdb ran MiXCR on the 5' RACE reads and lists one entry per CDR3 protein. The data contain some 500,000 distinct CDR3 sequences, more than 13% of them seen just once; the ten biggest clones take up approximately 1%. These data were also reused for a study on yellow fever vaccine responses in identical twins.

Sequencing used CD4+ T cells sorted from blood. Receptor source: a young woman in good health.

V and J are TRBV7-2 and TRBJ2-7; 7 nucleotides agree with TRBD1. The CDR3 covers 14 residues. The V gene end was trimmed by 1 base and the J gene end by 6 bases; junction bases not matched to a gene: 6. Germline CDR1 and CDR2: SGHTA and FQGNSA. CDR3 in DNA: TGTGCCAGCAGCTTAGACAGGGGATGGGGCGAGCAGTACTTC. It yields the protein CASSLDRGWGEQYF.

The chain has TRBV7-2 and TRBJ2-1; D unresolved. Germline lookup yields CDR1 SGHTA and CDR2 FQGNSA. V was trimmed by 5 bases and J by 0 bases, leaving 11 bases between them. The CDR3 extends over 15 amino acids. The CDR3 bases are TGTGCCAGCAGCCCCTACTCTACCTCCTACAATGAGCAGTTCTTC. Protein sequence: CASSPYSTSYNEQFF.

The chain has TRBV12-3 or TRBV12-4 and TRBJ2-7, with D maybe TRBD1 (6 bases). This CDR3 is 15 amino acids long. V was trimmed by 1 base and J by 4 bases, leaving 14 bases between them. The CDR3 coding sequence is TGTGCCAGCAGTTTAGAACCTCGGACAGCTTACGAGCAGTACTTC. Translated, it gives CASSLEPRTAYEQYF.

The chain employs TRBV5-1 and TRBJ2-3; D unresolved. Deletions cut 4 bases from V and 1 base from J, with 7 bases between. CDR3 length: 13 residues. Germline loops: CDR1 SGHRS, CDR2 YFSETQ. CDR3 nucleotide sequence: TGCGCCAGCAGCAACACAGGCACAGATACGCAGTATTTT. Encoded protein: CASSNTGTDTQYF.

As DNA, the CDR3 is TGTGCCAGCAGCTTAGGACAGCCCGGTCCCTACGAGCAGTACTTC. This codes for CASSLGQPGPYEQYF. The V call is TRBV7-2, the J call TRBJ2-7; D possibly corresponds to TRBD1 (5 bases). This CDR3 comprises 15 residues. Germline V gene sequence: CDR1 SGHTA, CDR2 FQGNSA. Trimming shortened V by 1 base and J by 2 bases, and 12 bases separated the two germline ends.

The J gene is TRBJ1-4, the V gene TRBV28, with D tentatively TRBD1 (5 bases). Per the germline V gene, CDR1 is MDHEN and CDR2 is SYDVKM. Trimming took 8 bases from V and 4 from J, leaving 8 bases between them. The CDR3 spans 12 residues. In nucleotides, the CDR3 is TGTGCCAGCGGGGCCGTTAATGAAAAACTGTTTTTT. Translating it yields CASGAVNEKLFF.

The chain recombines TRBV20-1 with TRBJ2-1; perhaps TRBD1 as D (6 bases). V lost 0 bases to trimming and J lost 0 bases, with 6 bases between them. CDR3 length: 14 residues. From germline, CDR1 is DFQATT and CDR2 SNEGSKA (reference sequence). In nucleotides, the CDR3 is TGCAGTGCTAGAGACAGGGGCTCCTACAATGAGCAGTTCTTC. Protein: CSARDRGSYNEQFF.

The chain joins TRBV6-1 to TRBJ2-1, with a tentative D call TRBD2 (5 bases). Germline values: CDR1 MNHNS, CDR2 SASEGT. This CDR3 has 13 amino acids. Trimming left V 4 bases short and J 13 bases short, with 17 bases between. For the CDR3, the DNA is TGTGCCAGCAGTGCCTCCGGGGAAGGGAATCAGTTCTTC. Translated, it gives CASSASGEGNQFF.

This clonotype turned up a few times. The rearrangement uses TRBV9 and TRBJ2-7; either TRBD1 or TRBD2 may fit D (5 bases each). V shed 6 bases and J shed 5 bases, with 15 bases lying between them. Germline V lookup: CDR1 SGDLS, CDR2 YYNGEE. The CDR3 length is 13 residues. The CDR3 loop is CASTGARADEQYF. The CDR3 DNA follows: TGTGCCAGCACCGGGGCCAGGGCGGACGAGCAGTACTTC.

This clonotype turned up a few times. The CDR3 region has the DNA TGCAGTGCTAGGTCGGCAGGGGGACGTTATAGCAATCAGCCCCAGCATTTT. This gives the protein CSARSAGGRYSNQPQHF. This rearrangement joins TRBV20-1 to TRBJ1-5; 7 bases match TRBD1. The CDR3 loop spans 17 amino acids. The V gene end was trimmed by 3 bases and the J gene end by 0 bases; junction bases not matched to a gene: 11. The germline V gene encodes CDR1 DFQATT and CDR2 SNEGSKA (reference sequence).

The sample holds many counts of this clonotype. This chain links TRBV20-1 with TRBJ2-7; D assignment may be TRBD1 or TRBD2 (5 bases each). Germline lookup yields CDR1 DFQATT and CDR2 SNEGSKA (reference sequence). The CDR3 runs to 13 residues. Trimming shortened V by 5 bases and J by 1 base, and 12 bases separated the two germline ends. The CDR3 DNA follows: TGCAGTGCTGGGGACGGGCGGTCCTACGAGCAGTACTTC. Translation: CSAGDGRSYEQYF.

The V and J genes are TRBV6-1 and TRBJ2-7, with 7 positions matching TRBD1. V shed 6 bases and J 4 bases; nucleotides not matched to a gene: 9. This CDR3 is built from 14 residues. The germline V gene encodes CDR1 MNHNS and CDR2 SASEGT. The DNA of the CDR3 is TGTGCCAGCAGCCCCGACAGGGATCGGTACGAGCAGTACTTC. Protein: CASSPDRDRYEQYF.

A few counts support this clonotype. The chain combines TRBV7-3 with TRBJ1-1; D is ambiguous. Trimming removed 5 bases from V and 1 base from J, with 8 bases in between. Germline-derived CDR1 and CDR2 are SGHTA and FQGTGA. The CDR3 runs 13 residues. In DNA, the CDR3 is TGTGCCAGCAGCCAGGCCAGGAACACTGAAGCTTTCTTT. Its translation is CASSQARNTEAFF.

This clonotype was recorded a few times. The V call is TRBV11-1, the J call TRBJ2-3; TRBD1 matches 10 bases. Germline V gene data show CDR1 as SGHAT and CDR2 as FQDESV (reference sequence). The CDR3 has 14 residues. Germline trimming cut 3 bases from V and 6 bases from J; bases unmatched to any gene: 3. In DNA form, the CDR3 reads TGTGCCAGCAGCTTTGGACAGGGGGTGGATACGCAGTATTTT. Translated: CASSFGQGVDTQYF.

The chain carries TRBV20-1 and TRBJ2-5; TRBD1 aligns across 8 bases. Germline CDR1 and CDR2: DFQATT and SNEGSKA (reference sequence). V lost 0 bases and J lost 2; bases outside the gene matches: 11. The CDR3 runs to 17 residues. CDR3: CSARDRGTGLFQETQYF. For the CDR3, the DNA is TGCAGTGCTAGAGATAGGGGGACAGGCCTGTTTCAAGAGACCCAGTACTTC.

The chain recombines TRBV5-1 with TRBJ2-2; possible D gene TRBD1, 6 bases. Trimming stripped 0 bases from V and 2 bases from J, with 11 bases between. Germline V gives CDR1 SGHRS, CDR2 YFSETQ. This CDR3 has 16 amino acids. CDR3: CASSLVSGANTGELFF. The CDR3 nucleotides are TGCGCCAGCAGCTTGGTTTCAGGGGCAAACACCGGGGAGCTGTTTTTT.

The chain uses TRBV5-1 and TRBJ2-1, with 8 bases that match TRBD1. Looked up from germline, CDR1 is SGHRS and CDR2 is YFSETQ. CDR3 size: 13 residues. Unmatched junction bases numbered 4, after V lost 3 bases and J lost 8 bases. The CDR3 sequence: CASSSLQGDEQFF. CDR3 DNA: TGCGCCAGCAGCTCGCTACAGGGGGATGAGCAGTTCTTC.

The CDR3 DNA follows: TGCAGTGCTATGCGGGAGGGCCAGCCCGGGGAGCTGTTTTTT. Translating it yields CSAMREGQPGELFF. The rearrangement joins TRBV20-1 to TRBJ2-2, with 9 positions matching TRBD2. Losses at the gene ends were 4 bases for V and 6 bases for J; bases not matched to a gene: 6. The V gene's germline CDR1 is DFQATT and CDR2 SNEGSKA (reference sequence). The CDR3 is 14 amino acids.

There are a few counts of this clonotype. The V and J genes are TRBV10-3 and TRBJ2-1, with TRBD2 matching over 12 bases. The CDR3 is 17 residues long. In germline, CDR1 is ENHRY, CDR2 SYGVKD. Trimming cost V 6 bases and J 1 base; bases outside gene matches: 7. The CDR3 protein is CAIRGTSGGSSYNEQFF. CDR3 coding DNA: TGTGCCATCAGGGGCACTAGCGGGGGGTCTTCCTACAATGAGCAGTTCTTC.

This clonotype was counted at least ten times. The chain is built from TRBV29-1 and TRBJ2-2; D may be TRBD1 or TRBD2 (6 bases each). V was pared by 6 bases and J by 7 bases, with 12 bases between. This CDR3 is 12 amino acids long. Germline CDR1 is SQVTM and CDR2 is ANQGSEA. The CDR3 DNA sequence: TGCAGCGTCGGGGGCCTGATCGGGGAGCTGTTTTTT. It is translated as CSVGGLIGELFF.

V gene TRBV7-9 combines with J gene TRBJ2-7; D unclear. CDR1 and CDR2 from the germline V gene are SEHNR and FQNEAQ (reference sequence). The CDR3 is 13 amino acids. The germline V and J ends were trimmed by 2 bases and 6 bases, with 11 bases remaining between them. As DNA, the CDR3 is TGTGCCAGCAGCTTAAGGTCTGGCCTCGAGCAGTACTTC. It translates to CASSLRSGLEQYF. The whole variable domain, remainder taken from reference TRBV7-9 and TRBJ2-7, is DTGVSQNPRHKITKRGQNVTFRCDPISEHNRLYWYRQTLGQGPEFLTYFQNEAQLEKSRLLSDRFSAERPKGSFSTLEIQRTEQGDSAMYLCASSLRSGLEQYFGPGTRLTVT.

J is TRBJ2-3 and V is TRBV4-2; TRBD2 matches 8 bases. After removal of 1 base from V and 2 bases from J, the junction contained 8 bases not matched to a gene. The CDR3 is made up of 17 amino acids. CDR1 is LGHNA and CDR2 is YNFKEQ in the germline V gene. Here the CDR3 reads CASSQGDRGGVTDTQYF. In nucleotides, the CDR3 is TGTGCCAGCAGCCAAGGTGATCGGGGGGGAGTCACAGATACGCAGTATTTT.

This chain links TRBV20-1 with TRBJ2-7, with 14 bases identical to TRBD2. CDR3 length: 14 amino acids. Germline CDR1 is DFQATT and CDR2 is SNEGSKA (reference sequence). Trimming cost V 6 bases and J 5 bases; bases outside gene matches: 6. DNA for the CDR3: TGCAGTGCCGGGGGACTAGCGGGGGATAACGAGCAGTACTTC. Amino acids: CSAGGLAGDNEQYF.

This clonotype came up many times. V is TRBV12-3 or TRBV12-4 and J is TRBJ1-5; D is ambiguous. Trimming left V 3 bases short and J 1 base short, with 7 bases between. This CDR3 has 14 residues. The DNA for the CDR3 is TGTGCCAGCAGTTTCGCGACGAGCAATCAGCCCCAGCATTTT. Translated, it gives CASSFATSNQPQHF.

This clonotype was detected only a few times. In nucleotides, the CDR3 is TGTGCCAGCAGTTACGGCCGGGACATATCGAACACCGGGGAGCTGTTTTTT. Protein sequence: CASSYGRDISNTGELFF. The chain combines TRBV6-5 with TRBJ2-2; D possibly corresponds to TRBD1 (6 bases). Germline assignment: CDR1 MNHEY and CDR2 SVGAGI. This CDR3 comprises 17 residues. Deletions cut 2 bases from V and 0 bases from J, with 13 bases between.

This clonotype has at least ten counts. The chain uses TRBV20-1 and TRBJ2-5, with a weak D call TRBD2 (5 bases). CDR3 size: 13 residues. Per germline, CDR1 DFQATT and CDR2 SNEGSKA (reference sequence). Trimming pared 6 bases from V and 4 bases from J, leaving 15 bases between. CDR3: CSARRKAGETQYF. In DNA form, the CDR3 reads TGCAGTGCCCGAAGGAAGGCGGGAGAGACCCAGTACTTC.

This clonotype was seen repeatedly, ten times or more. This chain joins TRBV6-2 or TRBV6-3 and TRBJ2-1; 10 bases are a match to TRBD1. The CDR3 has 14 residues. V lost 7 bases and J lost 4; bases outside the gene matches: 4. The germline CDR1 and CDR2 sequences are MNHEY and SVGEGT. CDR3 region: CASIRDRGYNEQFF. CDR3 nucleotides: TGTGCCAGCATAAGGGACAGGGGATACAATGAGCAGTTCTTC.

The genes are TRBV20-1 and TRBJ2-1, with unresolved D. V lost 3 bases and J 4 bases, leaving 16 bases between the germline ends. The CDR3 sequence is 15 residues long. Per the germline V gene, CDR1 is DFQATT and CDR2 is SNEGSKA (reference sequence). The CDR3 nucleotides read TGCAGTGCTAGCAGCGCGAGGACCCTTTACAATGAGCAGTTCTTC. This gives the protein CSASSARTLYNEQFF.

This rearrangement joins TRBV29-1 to TRBJ1-2; D is ambiguous. This CDR3 has 15 residues. Germline CDR1 and CDR2: SQVTM and ANQGSEA. Trimming cost V 3 bases and J 4 bases, with 18 bases left between them. The CDR3 DNA follows: TGCAGCGTTGATGAAGGGAGGTCGATGGGCTATGGCTACACCTTC. The encoded protein is CSVDEGRSMGYGYTF.